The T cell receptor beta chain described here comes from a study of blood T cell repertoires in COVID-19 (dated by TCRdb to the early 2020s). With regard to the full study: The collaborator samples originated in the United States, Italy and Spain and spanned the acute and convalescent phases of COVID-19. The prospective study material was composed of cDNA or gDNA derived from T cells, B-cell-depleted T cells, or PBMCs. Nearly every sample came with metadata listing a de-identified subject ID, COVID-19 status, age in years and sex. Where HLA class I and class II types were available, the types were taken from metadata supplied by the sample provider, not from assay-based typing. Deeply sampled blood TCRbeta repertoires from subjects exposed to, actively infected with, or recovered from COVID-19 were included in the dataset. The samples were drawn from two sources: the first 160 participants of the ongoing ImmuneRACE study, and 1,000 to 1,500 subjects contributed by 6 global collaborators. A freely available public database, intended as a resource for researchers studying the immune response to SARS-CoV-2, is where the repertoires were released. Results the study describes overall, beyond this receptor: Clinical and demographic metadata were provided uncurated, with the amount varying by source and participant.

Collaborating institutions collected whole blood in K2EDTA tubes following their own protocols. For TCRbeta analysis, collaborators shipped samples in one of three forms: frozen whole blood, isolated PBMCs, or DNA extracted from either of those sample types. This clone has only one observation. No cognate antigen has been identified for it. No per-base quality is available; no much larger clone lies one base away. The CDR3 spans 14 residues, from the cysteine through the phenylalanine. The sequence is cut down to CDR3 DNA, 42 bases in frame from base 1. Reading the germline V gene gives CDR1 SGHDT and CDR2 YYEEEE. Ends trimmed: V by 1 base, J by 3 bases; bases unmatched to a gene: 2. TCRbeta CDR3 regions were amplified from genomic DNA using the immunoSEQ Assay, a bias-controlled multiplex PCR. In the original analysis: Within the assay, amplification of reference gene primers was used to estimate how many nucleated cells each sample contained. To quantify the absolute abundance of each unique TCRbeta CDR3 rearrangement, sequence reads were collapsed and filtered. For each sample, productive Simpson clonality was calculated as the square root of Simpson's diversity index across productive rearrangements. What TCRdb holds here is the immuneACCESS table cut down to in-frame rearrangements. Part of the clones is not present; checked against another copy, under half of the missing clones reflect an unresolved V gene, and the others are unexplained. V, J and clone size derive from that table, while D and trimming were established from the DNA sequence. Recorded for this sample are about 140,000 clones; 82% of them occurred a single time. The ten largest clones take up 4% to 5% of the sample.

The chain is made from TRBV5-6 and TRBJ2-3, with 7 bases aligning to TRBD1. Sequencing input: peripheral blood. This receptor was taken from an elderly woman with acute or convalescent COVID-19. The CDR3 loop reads CASSLTGVTDTQYF. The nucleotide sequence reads TGTGCCAGCAGCTTGACAGGGGTTACAGATACGCAGTATTTT.